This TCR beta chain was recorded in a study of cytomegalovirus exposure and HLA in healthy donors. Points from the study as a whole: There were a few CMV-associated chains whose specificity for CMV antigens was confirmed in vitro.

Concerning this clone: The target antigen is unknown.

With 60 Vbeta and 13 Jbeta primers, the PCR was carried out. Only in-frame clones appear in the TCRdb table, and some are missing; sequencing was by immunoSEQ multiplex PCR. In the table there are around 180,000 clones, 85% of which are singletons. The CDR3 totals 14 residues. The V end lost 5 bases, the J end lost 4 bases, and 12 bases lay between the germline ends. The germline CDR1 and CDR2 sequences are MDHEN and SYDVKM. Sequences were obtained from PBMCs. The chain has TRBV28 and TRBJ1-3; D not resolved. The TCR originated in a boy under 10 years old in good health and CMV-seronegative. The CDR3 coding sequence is TGTGCCAGCAGTCAAACAGTGCTGGGAAACACCATATATTTT. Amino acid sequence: CASSQTVLGNTIYF.